This T cell receptor beta chain came from a study of cytomegalovirus exposure and HLA in healthy donors. The wider study: A data release that came early held roughly 85 million unique TCRs from HLA-typed donors. Ancestry clustering placed 81% of around 400 genotyped donors in the Caucasian-associated cluster.

In its sample, this clone was seen once. The antigen is not known. The primer mix had 60 Vbeta and 13 Jbeta primers. The repertoire was sequenced with immunoSEQ multiplex PCR; TCRdb's copy has only in-frame clones and lacks some. The sample shows over 150,000 clones, 75% to 80% of them seen only once. Regarding the study as a whole: In an earlier analysis, in 540 or so donors, most V segments appeared productive either ~87% or ~30% of the time. Among TCR beta chains, those listed as cytomegalovirus-associated numbered under 200.

The CDR3 has 14 residues. Germline CDR1 reads SNHLY; CDR2 reads FYNNEI. Between the trimmed V and J ends, which lost 6 bases and 2 bases, there was a span of 13 bases. Sequenced material: PBMCs. The sequence derives from a woman aged 40 to 55 in good health and CMV-seropositive. The chain uses TRBV2 and TRBJ1-2; D perhaps matches TRBD1 (6 bases). The CDR3 loop is CASSWDTKNYGYTF. CDR3 bases: TGTGCCAGCAGCTGGGACACAAAAAACTATGGCTACACCTTC.